This entry lists 23 T cell receptor beta chains sequenced from one sample in a study of ipilimumab plus nivolumab after autologous stem cell transplantation (dated by TCRdb to the early 2020s). Library preparation employed the immunoSEQ multiplex PCR assay. The source is immuneACCESS, and TCRdb retained only in-frame sequences with V and J called. Part of the clones is not carried over; for the studies checked, unresolved V genes explain less than half of this, and the remainder is unexplained. This sample comprises about 84,000 clones, 75% to 85% of them detected only once. Clones ranked in the top ten supply approximately 2.2% of the sample. The source was PBMCs, collected in a trial of ipilimumab plus nivolumab as post-transplant consolidation. The receptors shown here come from a male donor with diffuse large B-cell lymphoma.

The chain uses TRBV7-9 and TRBJ1-4; D not certain. Between the trimmed V and J ends, which lost 6 bases and 8 bases, there was a span of 10 bases. Germline V gives CDR1 SEHNR, CDR2 FQNEAQ (reference sequence). The CDR3 is 12 residues long. CDR3: CASRSSEEKLFF. The DNA for the CDR3 is TGTGCCAGCAGATCCAGCGAGGAAAAACTGTTTTTT.

The chain links TRBV5-6 to TRBJ2-6, with a possible D match to TRBD2 (6 bases). Trimming removed 4 bases at V and 0 bases at J, with 17 bases between. The CDR3 length is 18 residues. Per the germline V gene, CDR1 is SGHDT and CDR2 is YYEEEE. CDR3 sequence reads: CASSLGLRRTSGANVLTF. Written as DNA, the CDR3 is TGTGCCAGCAGCCTGGGACTCCGCCGCACCTCTGGGGCCAACGTCCTGACTTTC.

The chain couples TRBV7-2 to TRBJ1-1, with D perhaps TRBD1 (5 bases). CDR3 size: 16 residues. V shed 2 bases and J shed 4 bases, with 17 bases lying between them. Per germline, CDR1 SGHTA and CDR2 FQGNSA. The CDR3 here is CASSLSPAGGGTEAFF. The CDR3 DNA reads TGTGCCAGCAGCTTATCACCCGCCGGGGGTGGCACTGAAGCTTTCTTT.

This clone appeared many times. J is TRBJ1-6 and V is TRBV30; a weak D match, TRBD1 (6 bases). The CDR3 runs to 13 residues. CDR1 is GTSNPN, CDR2 SVGIG, per germline (reference sequence). V was cut by 4 bases and J by 9 bases, with 13 bases left in between. The CDR3 nucleotides read TGTGCCTGGACCACAGGGTTAGGTTCACCCCTCCACTTT. Its protein product is CAWTTGLGSPLHF.

The V and J genes are TRBV19 and TRBJ1-6, with D unclear. Germline CDR1 reads LNHDA; CDR2 reads SQIVND (reference sequence). The V end lost 10 bases, the J end lost 7 bases, and 20 bases lay between the germline ends. The CDR3 sequence is 15 residues long. CDR3 region: CATANQPGGNSPLHF. For the CDR3, the DNA is TGTGCCACCGCCAACCAGCCTGGTGGGAATTCACCCCTCCACTTT.

This clone was picked up one time. The CDR3 here is CASSFDPGTSGEQFF. DNA for the CDR3: TGTGCCAGCAGCTTTGACCCTGGGACTAGCGGGGAGCAGTTCTTC. The chain is built from TRBV11-2 and TRBJ2-1, with 12 nucleotides matching TRBD2. Looked up from germline, CDR1 is SGHAT and CDR2 is FQNNGV. The CDR3 totals 15 residues. The ends lost 3 bases at V and 10 bases at J; junction bases unmatched: 7. Full variable domain (missing parts from reference TRBV11-2 and TRBJ2-1): EAGVAQSPRYKIIEKRQSVAFWCNPISGHATLYWYQQILGQGPKLLIQFQNNGVVDDSQLPKDRFSAERLKGVDSTLKIQPAKLEDSAVYLCASSFDPGTSGEQFFGPGTRLTVL.

The V gene is TRBV10-3, the J gene TRBJ2-1, with D uncertain. Trimming removed 4 bases at V and 3 bases at J, with 13 bases between. CDR3 length: 15 amino acids. Germline V lookup: CDR1 ENHRY, CDR2 SYGVKD. The CDR3 spells CAISGTSANYNEQFF. For the CDR3, the DNA is TGTGCCATCAGTGGCACCTCGGCGAACTACAATGAGCAGTTCTTC.

The chain employs TRBV7-9 and TRBJ2-2; D perhaps matches TRBD2 (6 bases). Germline CDR1 reads SEHNR; CDR2 reads FQNEAQ (reference sequence). Trimming cost V 1 base and J 6 bases, with 15 bases left between them. CDR3 length equals 16 residues. CDR3 region: CASSLGGARGAGELFF. The CDR3 region has the DNA TGTGCCAGCAGCTTAGGCGGGGCCCGAGGGGCCGGGGAGCTGTTTTTT.

The rearrangement uses TRBV2 and TRBJ1-4; D unresolved. Germline V gene data show CDR1 as SNHLY and CDR2 as FYNNEI. The CDR3 runs to 14 residues. V dropped 5 bases and J dropped 6 bases, with 13 bases sitting between them. The CDR3 loop is CASSLGPGYEKLFF. CDR3 in DNA: TGTGCCAGCAGTTTGGGTCCTGGCTATGAAAAACTGTTTTTT.

The CDR3 reads CASSLGQRPETQYF. The CDR3, as DNA: TGCGCCAGCAGCTTAGGACAGCGGCCAGAGACCCAGTACTTC. This chain links TRBV5-1 with TRBJ2-5, with a possible D match to TRBD1 (6 bases). Trimming cost V 2 bases and J 4 bases, with 12 bases left between them. Germline-derived CDR1 and CDR2 are SGHRS and YFSETQ. This CDR3 contains 14 residues.

The gene calls are TRBV29-1 and TRBJ1-1; maybe TRBD1 (6 bases). V lost 4 bases, J lost 5 bases, and 23 bases lay in between. This CDR3 is 16 amino acids long. Germline values: CDR1 SQVTM, CDR2 ANQGSEA. The CDR3 spells CSVVNNRATRGTEAFF. CDR3 sequence (DNA): TGCAGCGTTGTAAATAACAGGGCCACGCGGGGAACTGAAGCTTTCTTT.

The chain uses TRBV6-1 and TRBJ1-1, with D possibly being TRBD1 (5 bases). The CDR3 is made up of 13 amino acids. Between the trimmed V and J ends, which lost 3 bases and 11 bases, there was a span of 16 bases. The germline V gene encodes CDR1 MNHNS and CDR2 SASEGT. DNA for the CDR3: TGTGCCAGCAGTGACGCCGGGACCCGAAGGGCTTTCTTT. Encoded protein: CASSDAGTRRAFF.

There are a few counts of this clone. The chain employs TRBV29-1 and TRBJ1-2; a possible D gene is TRBD1 (6 bases). This CDR3 contains 13 residues. The V gene's germline CDR1 is SQVTM and CDR2 ANQGSEA. Deletions cut 6 bases from V and 2 bases from J, with 13 bases between. CDR3 protein: CSVEMTGNYGYTF. The CDR3 DNA reads as TGCAGCGTCGAGATGACAGGCAACTATGGCTACACCTTC. The full variable domain, its missing parts supplied by reference TRBV29-1 and TRBJ1-2, is SAVISQKPSRDICQRGTSLTIQCQVDSQVTMMFWYRQQPGQSLTLIATANQGSEATYESGFVIDKFPISRPNLTFSTLTVSNMSPEDSSIYLCSVEMTGNYGYTFGSGTRLTVV.

The chain recombines TRBV6-1 with TRBJ2-2, with D unresolved. CDR3 length: 15 amino acids. Trimming removed 8 bases at V and 3 bases at J, with 16 bases between. Per the germline V gene, CDR1 is MNHNS and CDR2 is SASEGT. The CDR3 sequence: CASRSYPTDTGELFF. In DNA form, the CDR3 reads TGTGCCAGCCGCTCCTATCCAACGGACACCGGGGAGCTGTTTTTT.

The CDR3: CASSSPGSEQYF. Written as DNA, the CDR3 is TGTGCCAGCAGCTCCCCCGGAAGCGAGCAGTACTTC. The rearrangement joins TRBV7-8 to TRBJ2-5; D gene ambiguous. The last part of the DNA fits TRBJ2-7 better; the J call may be wrong. The germline V gene encodes CDR1 SGHVS and CDR2 FQNEAQ. The CDR3 runs to 12 residues.

The genes are TRBV18 and TRBJ2-1; TRBD1 matches 9 bases. J gave up 10 bases and V 3 bases, and 13 bases lay outside the gene matches. This CDR3 spans 16 amino acids. Germline-derived CDR1 and CDR2 are KGHSH and LQKENI. The chain's CDR3 is CASSPNQQGARSEQFF. For the CDR3, the DNA is TGTGCCAGCTCACCCAACCAACAGGGGGCAAGATCGGAGCAGTTCTTC.

The V call is TRBV4-2, the J call TRBJ2-3; 8 bases line up with TRBD2. J gave up 2 bases and V 0 bases, and 4 bases lay outside the gene matches. There are 16 residues in the CDR3. Germline loops: CDR1 LGHNA, CDR2 YNFKEQ. The CDR3 DNA follows: TGTGCCAGCAGCCAAGACACGGGACTAGACACAGATACGCAGTATTTT. This translates into CASSQDTGLDTDTQYF.

This clone was seen a single time. The chain joins TRBV12-2 to TRBJ1-2. TRBV12-2 is termed a pseudogene. CDR3 length: 16 residues. The CDR3 nucleotides read TGTGCAAGTCGCTTCCTCGCCCCCAGTAGCCCGGACGGCTACACCTTC. Protein sequence: CASRFLAPSSPDGYTF.

The chain employs TRBV2 and TRBJ2-7; 10 bases align to TRBD1. The CDR3 spans 17 residues. Germline V gives CDR1 SNHLY, CDR2 FYNNEI. The ends lost 7 bases at V and 3 bases at J; junction bases unmatched: 15. The CDR3 nucleotides read TGTGCCAGCATAACTCGAGCTCCGGGACAGGGGAACTACGAGCAGTACTTC. Amino acid sequence: CASITRAPGQGNYEQYF.

This clone was counted once. V is TRBV5-6 and J is TRBJ2-5; maybe TRBD1 (5 bases). V was cut by 2 bases and J by 5 bases, with 16 bases left in between. CDR3 length: 15 residues. From germline, CDR1 is SGHDT and CDR2 YYEEEE. Here the CDR3 reads CASSFEYQGPETQYF. The CDR3 DNA sequence: TGTGCCAGCAGCTTTGAATACCAGGGTCCGGAGACCCAGTACTTC.

The chain carries TRBV9 and TRBJ1-2; D possibly corresponds to TRBD1 (5 bases). V was trimmed by 3 bases and J by 4 bases, leaving 25 bases between them. The CDR3 length is 18 residues. Looked up from germline, CDR1 is SGDLS and CDR2 is YYNGEE. Here the CDR3 reads CASSAHRDVPKDGYGYTF. The CDR3 DNA follows: TGTGCCAGCAGCGCCCACCGGGACGTACCAAAGGACGGCTATGGCTACACCTTC.

The chain employs TRBV6-1 and TRBJ2-7; 10 nucleotides match TRBD2. V dropped 9 bases and J dropped 7; count of bases not matched to a gene: 9. CDR3 length: 13 residues. The germline V gene has CDR1 MNHNS and CDR2 SASEGT. CDR3 amino acids: CASLRTSGREQYF. The CDR3 DNA reads TGTGCCAGTCTCCGGACTAGCGGTCGTGAGCAGTACTTC.

This clone is judged medium-sized. This CDR3 reads CASSQRGAGSPLHF. Here the CDR3 DNA reads TGCGCCAGCAGCCAACGGGGCGCGGGGTCACCCCTCCACTTT. The V call is TRBV4-1, the J call TRBJ1-6; D may be TRBD1 (5 bases). The CDR3 has 14 amino acids. In germline, CDR1 is MGHRA, CDR2 YSYEKL. Trimming left V 2 bases short and J 10 bases short, with 12 bases between.